Below, 5 T cell receptor beta chains from the same sample are listed, as sequenced in a study of cytomegalovirus exposure and HLA in healthy donors. PCR employed 60 Vbeta and 13 Jbeta primers. Libraries were prepared by immunoSEQ multiplex PCR; TCRdb keeps only in-frame clonotypes and omits some of them. The sample has around 150,000 clones; around 80% are singletons. Sample: PBMCs. The receptor source for this set is a man between 18 and 29 years old in good health and CMV-seronegative.

The chain employs TRBV6-5 and TRBJ2-3; 10 bases line up with TRBD2. This CDR3 comprises 16 residues. Germline assignment: CDR1 MNHEY and CDR2 SVGAGI. With 0 bases clipped from V and 6 bases from J, the junction kept 6 bases outside the gene matches. The CDR3 protein is CASSYSGLAVSDTQYF. The CDR3 DNA is TGTGCCAGCAGTTACTCCGGACTAGCGGTCTCGGATACGCAGTATTTT.

This clone was detected once. This rearrangement joins TRBV12-5 to TRBJ2-7; 9 bases match TRBD2. The V gene end was trimmed by 2 bases and the J gene end by 6 bases; junction bases not matched to a gene: 5. The CDR3 covers 14 residues. Germline loops: CDR1 LGHNT, CDR2 FRNRAP. The CDR3: CASGLPRGGGEQYF. The CDR3 DNA reads as TGTGCTAGTGGTTTGCCGCGGGGGGGAGGCGAGCAGTACTTC.

This clone has more than one count but fewer than ten. The rearrangement joins TRBV6-1 to TRBJ2-1, with TRBD1 matching over 8 bases. The CDR3 runs to 15 residues. The trim removed 2 bases at V and 3 bases at J, leaving 3 bases unmatched. Germline-derived CDR1 and CDR2 are MNHNS and SASEGT. The CDR3 region has the DNA TGTGCCAGCAGTGAACCAGGGGGCAACTACAATGAGCAGTTCTTC. As protein: CASSEPGGNYNEQFF.

V and J are TRBV19 and TRBJ2-2, with 7 bases aligning to TRBD2. The CDR3 covers 15 residues. V was clipped by 6 bases and J by 5 bases; unmatched bases: 9. Germline V lookup: CDR1 LNHDA, CDR2 SQIVND (reference sequence). CDR3 sequence: CASRQSISGTGELFF. In DNA form, the CDR3 reads TGTGCCAGTAGACAATCCATTAGCGGGACCGGGGAGCTGTTTTTT.

The V call is TRBV14, the J call TRBJ1-1; D not certain. The length of the CDR3 is 11 residues. Germline-derived CDR1 and CDR2 are SGHDN and FVKESK. V lost 0 bases, J lost 8 bases, and 4 bases lay in between. The CDR3 here is CASSQEAEAFF. The DNA for the CDR3 is TGTGCCAGCAGCCAAGAGGCAGAAGCTTTCTTT.